A single sample gave rise to the 13 T cell receptor beta chains below, sequenced in a study of cytomegalovirus exposure and HLA in healthy donors. 13 Jbeta primers and 60 Vbeta primers were used for the PCR. Using immunoSEQ multiplex PCR, the repertoire was profiled, and TCRdb retains in-frame clones only, with some absent. In the table there are 120,000 or so clones, around 80% of which are singletons. The sequencing input was PBMCs. These receptors all stem from a man in his forties or fifties in good health and CMV-seronegative.

The V gene is TRBV7-3, the J gene TRBJ1-1; D might be TRBD1 (6 bases). The V end lost 4 bases, the J end lost 1 base, and 7 bases lay between the germline ends. The CDR3 covers 13 residues. Germline V gene sequence: CDR1 SGHTA, CDR2 FQGTGA. The CDR3 region is CASSSQGNTEAFF. In DNA form, the CDR3 reads TGTGCCAGCAGCTCACAGGGGAACACTGAAGCTTTCTTT.

The chain is built from TRBV7-3 and TRBJ2-1; TRBD2 matches 9 bases. Losses at the gene ends were 3 bases for V and 5 bases for J; bases not matched to a gene: 11. This CDR3 comprises 17 residues. Germline V gene sequence: CDR1 SGHTA, CDR2 FQGTGA. The CDR3 sequence: CASSFSSGSGGHNEQFF. The DNA of the CDR3 is TGTGCCAGCAGCTTCTCCTCGGGTAGCGGGGGTCACAATGAGCAGTTCTTC.

This clone was seen just once. The chain is built from TRBV7-6 and TRBJ1-3; 7 nucleotides agree with TRBD1. Trimming at V came to 5 bases and at J to 2 bases, leaving 6 bases not matched to a gene. CDR3 length: 15 amino acids. Looked up from germline, CDR1 is SGHVS and CDR2 is FNYEAQ. CDR3 protein: CASSPGQLAGNTIYF. The CDR3 coding sequence is TGTGCCAGCAGCCCGGGACAGCTTGCTGGAAACACCATATATTTT.

This sequence joins TRBV28 and TRBJ1-4, with TRBD1 as a possible D gene (5 bases). Germline CDR1 reads MDHEN; CDR2 reads SYDVKM. V lost 5 bases to trimming and J lost 0 bases, with 13 bases between them. There are 16 residues in the CDR3. The CDR3 reads CASSDLGVTTNEKLFF. CDR3 nucleotides: TGTGCCAGCAGTGACTTAGGGGTAACAACTAATGAAAAACTGTTTTTT. Drawing the rest from reference TRBV28 and TRBJ1-4, the complete variable domain is DVKVTQSSRYLVKRTGEKVFLECVQDMDHENMFWYRQDPGLGLRLIYFSYDVKMKEKGDIPEGYSVSREKKERFSLILESASTNQTSMYLCASSDLGVTTNEKLFFGSGTQLSVL.

V is TRBV7-3 and J is TRBJ1-2, with 11 positions matching TRBD1. The CDR3 has 15 amino acids. V was pared by 5 bases and J by 4 bases, with 6 bases of the junction left unmatched. Germline V CDR1 and CDR2: SGHTA, FQGTGA. CDR3 bases: TGTGCCAGCAGCCGCGGACAGGGGGCTAGCTATGGCTACACCTTC. Encoded protein: CASSRGQGASYGYTF.

The chain combines TRBV19 with TRBJ2-7; 7 bases match TRBD1. J gave up 3 bases and V 5 bases, and 4 bases lay outside the gene matches. This CDR3 is 13 amino acids long. Germline V CDR1 and CDR2: LNHDA, SQIVND (reference sequence). The CDR3 DNA follows: TGTGCCAGTAGTCTGGACAGGAACTACGAGCAGTACTTC. It yields the protein CASSLDRNYEQYF. Filled out from reference TRBV19 and TRBJ2-7, the complete variable domain reads DGGITQSPKYLFRKEGQNVTLSCEQNLNHDAMYWYRQDPGQGLRLIYYSQIVNDFQKGDIAEGYSVSREKKESFPLTVTSAQKNPTAFYLCASSLDRNYEQYFGPGTRLTVT.

This clone was seen once. The V call is TRBV29-1, the J call TRBJ1-1; D remains ambiguous. The CDR3 extends over 11 amino acids. Trimming removed 4 bases from V and 3 bases from J, with 6 bases in between. Germline CDR1 reads SQVTM; CDR2 reads ANQGSEA. The CDR3 DNA follows: TGCAGCGTTGGAGGGTACACTGAAGCTTTCTTT. Amino acids: CSVGGYTEAFF.

The chain joins TRBV2 to TRBJ2-3, with 9 bases fitting TRBD2. The CDR3 consists of 17 residues. J gave up 3 bases and V 4 bases, and 11 bases lay outside the gene matches. Germline lookup yields CDR1 SNHLY and CDR2 FYNNEI. CDR3 loop: CASSAGLAGSWTDTQYF. The CDR3 nucleotides read TGTGCCAGCAGTGCGGGTCTAGCGGGGTCTTGGACAGATACGCAGTATTTT.

This chain uses TRBV7-8 with TRBJ1-1, with a weak D call TRBD1 (5 bases). CDR3 size: 17 residues. V was pared by 5 bases and J by 4 bases, with 23 bases between. Per germline, CDR1 SGHVS and CDR2 FQNEAQ. Written as DNA, the CDR3 is TGTGCCAGCAGCGGGCTATGGCAGGCGGGGGAAGGCACTGAAGCTTTCTTT. This gives the protein CASSGLWQAGEGTEAFF.

The chain uses TRBV30 and TRBJ1-2; D unclear. This CDR3 comprises 12 residues. Germline V gives CDR1 GTSNPN, CDR2 SVGIG (reference sequence). Deletions cut 6 bases from V and 7 bases from J, with 15 bases between. CDR3: CACPGRGSGYTF. For the CDR3, the DNA is TGTGCCTGTCCGGGCCGCGGGTCTGGCTACACCTTC.

The V and J genes are TRBV7-2 and TRBJ2-2; 11 positions agree with TRBD2. This CDR3 is built from 16 residues. CDR1 is SGHTA, CDR2 FQGNSA, per germline. After removal of 5 bases from V and 4 bases from J, the junction contained 6 bases not matched to a gene. DNA for the CDR3: TGTGCCAGCAGCAACCCTAGCGGGAGGAGCACCGGGGAGCTGTTTTTT. It codes for CASSNPSGRSTGELFF. Supplemented by reference TRBV7-2 and TRBJ2-2, the full variable domain reads GAGVSQSPSNKVTEKGKDVELRCDPISGHTALYWYRQSLGQGLEFLIYFQGNSAPDKSGLPSDRFSAERTGGSVSTLTIQRTQQEDSAVYLCASSNPSGRSTGELFFGEGSRLTVL.

The chain carries TRBV30 and TRBJ1-1; 8 bases agree with TRBD1. J was trimmed by 4 bases and V by 2 bases; bases with no gene match: 6. The length of the CDR3 is 14 residues. Looked up from germline, CDR1 is GTSNPN and CDR2 is SVGIG (reference sequence). The CDR3 sequence is CAWSWAGGITEAFF. CDR3 bases: TGTGCCTGGAGTTGGGCAGGGGGCATCACTGAAGCTTTCTTT.

This clone was seen a single time. The genes are TRBV25-1 and TRBJ2-7, with 8 nucleotides matching TRBD1. This CDR3 comprises 14 residues. With 8 bases clipped from V and 2 bases from J, the junction kept 8 bases outside the gene matches. Germline V gene lookup returns CDR1 MGHDK and CDR2 SYGVNS. The CDR3 coding sequence is TGTGCCAGCCTCCTGGACAGGGCGCCCTACGAGCAGTACTTC. Protein product: CASLLDRAPYEQYF.